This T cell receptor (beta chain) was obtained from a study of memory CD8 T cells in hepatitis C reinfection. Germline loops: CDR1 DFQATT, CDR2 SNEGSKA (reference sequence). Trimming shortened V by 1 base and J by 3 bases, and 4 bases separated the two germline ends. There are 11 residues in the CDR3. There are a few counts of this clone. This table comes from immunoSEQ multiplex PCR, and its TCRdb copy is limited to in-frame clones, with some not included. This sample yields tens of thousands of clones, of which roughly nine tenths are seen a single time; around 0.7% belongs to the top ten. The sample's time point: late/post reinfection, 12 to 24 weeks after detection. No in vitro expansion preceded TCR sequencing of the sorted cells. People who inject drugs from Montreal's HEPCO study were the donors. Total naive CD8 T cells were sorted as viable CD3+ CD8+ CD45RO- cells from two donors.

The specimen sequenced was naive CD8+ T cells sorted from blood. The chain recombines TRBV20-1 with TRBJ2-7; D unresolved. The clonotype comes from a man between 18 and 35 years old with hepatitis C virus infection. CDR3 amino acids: CSARVDYEQYF. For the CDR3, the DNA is TGCAGTGCTAGAGTAGACTACGAGCAGTACTTC.